These T cell receptor beta chains were read from a single sample in a study of regulatory T cells in long-lasting Graves disease. TCRdb reprocessed the multiplex PCR reads via MiXCR and lists one record per CDR3 protein. The profile covers about 460,000 distinct CDR3 sequences, with about 22% appearing a single time and around 12% taken by the ten largest. Sequenced material: peripheral blood mononuclear cells (PBMCs), taken when the disease was refractory, from a patient treated with antithyroid drugs. The receptors shown here come from a female donor with Graves disease. Each CDR3 is given with its conserved first and last residue. The order of the fields is CDR3 DNA, CDR3 protein, J gene, clone size, V gene, D gene, CDR3 length. The D gene is left open where the match is weak. Only part of the rows carry a size: once, few, many, or a class if the clone is expanded.

cdr3_nt: TGTGCCAGCAGTTTAGGTGCAGGGTTGGGAGCTGAAGCTTTCTTT
cdr3_aa: CASSLGAGLGAEAFF
j_call: TRBJ1-1
clone_size: NA
v_call: TRBV12-3/TRBV12-4
d_call: NA
cdr3_length: 15

cdr3_nt: TGCAGTGCTAGAGATGAGCTAGCGGGGGGCCCACAAGAGACCCAGTACTTC
cdr3_aa: CSARDELAGGPQETQYF
j_call: TRBJ2-5
clone_size: NA
v_call: TRBV20-1
d_call: TRBD2
cdr3_length: 17

cdr3_nt: TGCAGTGCTAGAGAGCTGATGGACAGGGTAGCTGAAGCTTTCTTT
cdr3_aa: CSARELMDRVAEAFF
j_call: TRBJ1-1
clone_size: few
v_call: TRBV20-1
d_call: TRBD1
cdr3_length: 15

cdr3_nt: TGCGCCAGCAGCTCGGACGGGGCGAACACTGAAGCTTTCTTT
cdr3_aa: CASSSDGANTEAFF
j_call: TRBJ1-1
clone_size: many
v_call: TRBV5-1
d_call: NA
cdr3_length: 14

cdr3_nt: TGTGCCACAGGGGAGACCTATTCACCCCTCCACTTT
cdr3_aa: CATGETYSPLHF
j_call: TRBJ1-6
clone_size: many
v_call: TRBV2
d_call: NA
cdr3_length: 12

cdr3_nt: TGTGCCAGCAGTTACGATCGGATCTCCTACGAGCAGTACTTC
cdr3_aa: CASSYDRISYEQYF
j_call: TRBJ2-7
clone_size: many
v_call: TRBV6-5
d_call: NA
cdr3_length: 14

cdr3_nt: TGCAGTGCTAGAGGGGGACAGGGCGTGGGTCAGCCCCAGCATTTT
cdr3_aa: CSARGGQGVGQPQHF
j_call: TRBJ1-5
clone_size: many
v_call: TRBV20-1
d_call: TRBD1
cdr3_length: 15

cdr3_nt: TGTGCTAGTGGTACCCCCGGACCCACAGATACGCAGTATTTT
cdr3_aa: CASGTPGPTDTQYF
j_call: TRBJ2-3
clone_size: NA
v_call: TRBV12-5
d_call: NA
cdr3_length: 14

cdr3_nt: TGTGCCAGCAGCCGTCGGGGGGGGGAGGAGCCGTACCAAGAGACCCAGTACTTC
cdr3_aa: CASSRRGGEEPYQETQYF
j_call: TRBJ2-5
clone_size: many
v_call: TRBV11-1
d_call: TRBD2
cdr3_length: 18

cdr3_nt: TGTGCCAGCAGTTTCAGGGGATATTACGAGCAGTACTTC
cdr3_aa: CASSFRGYYEQYF
j_call: TRBJ2-7
clone_size: many
v_call: TRBV28
d_call: NA
cdr3_length: 13

cdr3_nt: TGTGCCAGTAGTATAGCTGCGGGCTTAAACACCGGGGAGCTGTTTTTT
cdr3_aa: CASSIAAGLNTGELFF
j_call: TRBJ2-2
clone_size: NA
v_call: TRBV19
d_call: NA
cdr3_length: 16